The 26 T cell receptor beta chains reported below all come from one sample, sequenced in a study of cytomegalovirus exposure and HLA in healthy donors. The PCR made use of 60 Vbeta and 13 Jbeta primers. Libraries were prepared by immunoSEQ multiplex PCR; TCRdb keeps only in-frame clonotypes and omits some of them. The repertoire holds about 240,000 clones, with around 80% as singletons. Sequenced input: PBMCs. The source is a woman aged 55-75 years in good health and CMV-seropositive.

This clone was detected only a few times. V and J are TRBV6-4 and TRBJ1-6, with a possible D match to TRBD1 (5 bases). This CDR3 contains 13 residues. The V gene lost 6 bases and the J gene lost 3 bases, with 6 bases spanning the gap. CDR1 and CDR2 (germline): MRHNA, SNTAGT. The CDR3 bases are TGTGCCAGCAGAGGACACTATAATTCACCCCTCCACTTT. Its protein is CASRGHYNSPLHF.

This clone occurred once. The CDR3 here is CASSPGLAGAGQYF. In DNA form, the CDR3 reads TGTGCCAGCAGTCCCGGACTAGCGGGAGCAGGGCAGTACTTC. The V call is TRBV27, the J call TRBJ2-7; 13 nucleotides line up with TRBD2. The CDR3 sequence is 14 residues long. The V and J ends lost 5 bases and 9 bases, in that order; junction bases with no gene match: 7. The V gene's germline CDR1 is MNHEY and CDR2 SMNVEV (reference sequence).

The chain has TRBV11-2 and TRBJ2-1, with D uncertain. Germline CDR1 and CDR2: SGHAT and FQNNGV. The V gene lost 5 bases and the J gene lost 9 bases, with 14 bases spanning the gap. The CDR3 is 13 residues long. CDR3 region: CASSPRSRVEQFF. In DNA, the CDR3 is TGTGCCAGCAGCCCAAGGTCTAGAGTTGAGCAGTTCTTC. Complete variable domain (other parts from reference TRBV11-2 and TRBJ2-1): EAGVAQSPRYKIIEKRQSVAFWCNPISGHATLYWYQQILGQGPKLLIQFQNNGVVDDSQLPKDRFSAERLKGVDSTLKIQPAKLEDSAVYLCASSPRSRVEQFFGPGTRLTVL.

The chain recombines TRBV7-9 with TRBJ1-5; 8 bases are shared with TRBD1. The germline V gene encodes CDR1 SEHNR and CDR2 FQNEAQ (reference sequence). V was pared by 5 bases and J by 7 bases, with 4 bases of the junction left unmatched. This CDR3 has 13 amino acids. In DNA form, the CDR3 reads TGTGCCAGCAGCAAGACAGGGGAACAGCCCCAGCATTTT. This encodes CASSKTGEQPQHF.

The gene calls are TRBV9 and TRBJ2-7; TRBD2 matches at 9 bases. CDR1 and CDR2 from the germline V gene are SGDLS and YYNGEE. After removal of 4 bases from V and 4 bases from J, the junction contained 9 bases not matched to a gene. CDR3 size: 15 residues. The CDR3 loop is CASSPGGRAQYEQYF. Written as DNA, the CDR3 is TGTGCCAGCAGCCCCGGCGGGAGGGCCCAGTACGAGCAGTACTTC.

The genes are TRBV7-2 and TRBJ1-1; D possibly corresponds to TRBD1 (5 bases). Germline CDR1 is SGHTA and CDR2 is FQGNSA. The V gene lost 5 bases and the J gene lost 0 bases, with 10 bases spanning the gap. CDR3 length: 14 amino acids. The CDR3 coding sequence is TGTGCCAGCAGCCACCAGGGTATGAACACTGAAGCTTTCTTT. This codes for CASSHQGMNTEAFF. The complete variable domain, with remaining parts taken from reference TRBV7-2 and TRBJ1-1, reads GAGVSQSPSNKVTEKGKDVELRCDPISGHTALYWYRQSLGQGLEFLIYFQGNSAPDKSGLPSDRFSAERTGGSVSTLTIQRTQQEDSAVYLCASSHQGMNTEAFFGQGTRLTVV.

The V and J genes are TRBV2 and TRBJ1-5; D not certain. The CDR3 spans 14 residues. Deletions cut 2 bases from V and 4 bases from J, with 9 bases between. The germline V gene encodes CDR1 SNHLY and CDR2 FYNNEI. The CDR3 DNA reads as TGTGCCAGCAGTGAAACCACCGGGAATCAGCCCCAGCATTTT. This gives the protein CASSETTGNQPQHF.

This clone has just a few counts. V gene TRBV7-9 combines with J gene TRBJ1-1; D ambiguous. The V end lost 4 bases, the J end lost 7 bases, and 16 bases lay between the germline ends. From germline, CDR1 is SEHNR and CDR2 FQNEAQ (reference sequence). This CDR3 comprises 14 residues. The CDR3 DNA reads TGTGCCAGCAGCTCGGCTTTGGGCGCGGGTGAAGCTTTCTTT. Translating gives CASSSALGAGEAFF.

This chain uses TRBV28 with TRBJ1-4, with D perhaps matching TRBD1 (5 bases). CDR3 size: 15 residues. CDR1 and CDR2 from the germline V gene are MDHEN and SYDVKM. Trimming stripped 2 bases from V and 3 bases from J, with 10 bases between. CDR3 region: CASSLAGGSNEKLFF. The CDR3 DNA reads as TGTGCCAGCAGTTTAGCTGGGGGGTCTAATGAAAAACTGTTTTTT.

The CDR3 protein is CASSLLDNSGNTIYF. The CDR3 DNA follows: TGCGCCAGCAGCTTGCTGGACAACTCTGGAAACACCATATATTTT. This chain joins TRBV5-1 and TRBJ1-3, with D maybe TRBD1 (5 bases). Germline CDR1 SGHRS, CDR2 YFSETQ. The CDR3 is 15 residues long. The V end was cut by 1 base, the J end by 0 bases, with 8 bases between.

This rearrangement joins TRBV19 to TRBJ2-6, with a weak D call TRBD1 (6 bases). This CDR3 region has 16 residues. Trimming left V 9 bases short and J 0 bases short, with 15 bases between. The V gene's germline CDR1 is LNHDA and CDR2 SQIVND (reference sequence). As DNA, the CDR3 is TGTGCCAGCACAGATCTAGGGGGCTCTGGGGCCAACGTCCTGACTTTC. It is translated as CASTDLGGSGANVLTF.

For the CDR3, the DNA is TGTGCCAGCAGTTACGGGAGGACGGGCCAAGAGACCCAGTACTTC. Its translation is CASSYGRTGQETQYF. The V and J genes are TRBV6-5 and TRBJ2-5; D may be TRBD2 (6 bases). V lost 2 bases and J 1 base, leaving 11 bases between the germline ends. Germline CDR1 reads MNHEY; CDR2 reads SVGAGI. The CDR3 runs 15 residues.

The chain carries TRBV5-6 and TRBJ1-1, with 8 bases that match TRBD1. The CDR3 runs to 14 residues. The germline CDR1 and CDR2 sequences are SGHDT and YYEEEE. V shed 3 bases and J 5 bases; nucleotides not matched to a gene: 6. The CDR3 here is CASSSWTGRTEAFF. The CDR3 DNA reads as TGTGCCAGCAGCTCCTGGACAGGGAGGACTGAAGCTTTCTTT.

The chain carries TRBV2 and TRBJ2-7; 9 nucleotides match TRBD1. This CDR3 has 14 amino acids. Per germline, CDR1 SNHLY and CDR2 FYNNEI. J lost 7 bases, V lost 6 bases, and 10 bases had no gene match. The CDR3 is CASRTTQGAREQYF. The DNA for the CDR3 is TGTGCCAGCAGGACCACACAGGGGGCAAGGGAGCAGTACTTC.

V is TRBV18 and J is TRBJ2-7, with 9 bases aligning to TRBD1. The CDR3 has 14 amino acids. CDR1 and CDR2 from the germline V gene are KGHSH and LQKENI. With 6 bases clipped from V and 2 bases from J, the junction kept 5 bases outside the gene matches. CDR3 region: CASSGQGPAYEQYF. CDR3 bases: TGTGCCAGCTCCGGACAGGGGCCTGCCTACGAGCAGTACTTC.

The chain is built from TRBV9 and TRBJ2-1, with 7 bases fitting TRBD2. The junction had 9 bases not matched to a gene; V was cut back by 2 bases and J by 4 bases. Germline V gives CDR1 SGDLS, CDR2 YYNGEE. The length of the CDR3 is 16 residues. CDR3 coding DNA: TGTGCCAGCAGCGTCCTTGCAACGGGGGGATACAATGAGCAGTTCTTC. Its protein is CASSVLATGGYNEQFF.

This clone occurred a few times. The chain employs TRBV6-5 and TRBJ2-1; possible D gene TRBD2, 6 bases. The CDR3 consists of 16 residues. The V and J ends lost 0 bases and 3 bases respectively, with 12 bases between them. Germline CDR1 and CDR2: MNHEY and SVGAGI. This chain's CDR3 is CASSYSGGFSYNEQFF. The CDR3 DNA is TGTGCCAGCAGTTACTCGGGGGGATTCAGCTACAATGAGCAGTTCTTC.

The chain joins TRBV4-1 to TRBJ2-1; 7 nucleotides align to TRBD2. The CDR3 is 17 amino acids. CDR1 is MGHRA and CDR2 is YSYEKL in the germline V gene. J lost 1 base, V lost 1 base, and 7 bases had no gene match. The CDR3 nucleotides are TGCGCCAGCAGCCAAGCTCGCGGGAGAGGGTCCTACAATGAGCAGTTCTTC. This sequence encodes CASSQARGRGSYNEQFF.

This clone was detected only a few times. The chain uses TRBV15 and TRBJ2-3; 10 nucleotides match TRBD2. V was clipped by 4 bases and J by 2 bases; unmatched bases: 3. Germline CDR1 reads LNHNV; CDR2 reads YYDKDF (reference sequence). CDR3 size: 15 residues. The CDR3 reads CATSKLAGHTDTQYF. Written as DNA, the CDR3 is TGTGCCACCAGCAAACTAGCGGGACACACAGATACGCAGTATTTT.

The chain joins TRBV10-3 to TRBJ2-5, with D uncertain. Germline V CDR1 and CDR2: ENHRY, SYGVKD. The CDR3 contains 14 residues. V lost 2 bases and J 5 bases, leaving 12 bases between the germline ends. DNA for the CDR3: TGTGCCATCAGTGAGGGGCAGATGACGGAGACCCAGTACTTC. Translation: CAISEGQMTETQYF.

The chain uses TRBV5-1 and TRBJ1-1, with D perhaps matching TRBD1 (6 bases). The CDR3 runs to 13 residues. Germline-derived CDR1 and CDR2 are SGHRS and YFSETQ. V was trimmed by 3 bases and J by 4 bases, leaving 10 bases between them. CDR3 sequence reads: CASSYGQSTEAFF. For the CDR3, the DNA is TGCGCCAGCAGCTATGGACAGAGCACTGAAGCTTTCTTT. Combining the CDR3 with reference TRBV5-1 and TRBJ1-1 gives the whole variable domain KAGVTQTPRYLIKTRGQQVTLSCSPISGHRSVSWYQQTPGQGLQFLFEYFSETQRNKGNFPGRFSGRQFSNSRSEMNVSTLELGDSALYLCASSYGQSTEAFFGQGTRLTVV.

V is TRBV27 and J is TRBJ1-2; D might be TRBD1 (5 bases). V was pared by 0 bases and J by 0 bases, with 5 bases between. The CDR3 is made up of 14 amino acids. Per germline, CDR1 MNHEY and CDR2 SMNVEV (reference sequence). As DNA, the CDR3 is TGTGCCAGCAGTTTATCACAGGCTAACTATGGCTACACCTTC. This codes for CASSLSQANYGYTF.

In this sample, this clone turned up once. This chain uses TRBV29-1 with TRBJ2-2; 9 nucleotides match TRBD1. This CDR3 contains 13 residues. With V trimmed by 6 bases and J by 7 bases, 6 bases remained unmatched. The germline V gene has CDR1 SQVTM and CDR2 ANQGSEA. The CDR3 loop reads CSVEQGAVGELFF. CDR3 in DNA: TGCAGCGTAGAACAGGGGGCGGTCGGGGAGCTGTTTTTT.

The chain links TRBV5-1 to TRBJ1-2; TRBD1 matches at 8 bases. Per germline, CDR1 SGHRS and CDR2 YFSETQ. This CDR3 has 13 residues. V gave up 0 bases and J gave up 10 bases; unmatched junction bases: 5. The CDR3, as DNA: TGCGCCAGCAGCTTGGAGGACAGGGCATACTACACCTTC. Its translation is CASSLEDRAYYTF.

This chain uses TRBV30 with TRBJ2-1, with D perhaps TRBD2 (5 bases). CDR3 length: 12 residues. Trimming removed 4 bases at V and 10 bases at J, with 14 bases between. Germline lookup yields CDR1 GTSNPN and CDR2 SVGIG (reference sequence). CDR3 loop: CAWTGPGGEQFF. For the CDR3, the DNA is TGTGCCTGGACCGGGCCCGGAGGAGAGCAGTTCTTC. Full variable domain (remainder filled in from reference TRBV30 and TRBJ2-1): SQTIHQWPATLVQPVGSPLSLECTVEGTSNPNLYWYRQAAGRGLQLLFYSVGIGQISSEVPQNLSASRPQDRQFILSSKKLLLSDSGFYLCAWTGPGGEQFFGPGTRLTVL.

The chain carries TRBV9 and TRBJ2-3; 8 bases fit TRBD2. Trimming cost V 4 bases and J 1 base; bases outside gene matches: 5. The length of the CDR3 is 15 residues. CDR1 is SGDLS, CDR2 YYNGEE, per germline. Here the CDR3 reads CASSLSGRGTDTQYF. Here the CDR3 DNA reads TGTGCCAGCAGCCTCAGCGGGAGAGGCACAGATACGCAGTATTTT.